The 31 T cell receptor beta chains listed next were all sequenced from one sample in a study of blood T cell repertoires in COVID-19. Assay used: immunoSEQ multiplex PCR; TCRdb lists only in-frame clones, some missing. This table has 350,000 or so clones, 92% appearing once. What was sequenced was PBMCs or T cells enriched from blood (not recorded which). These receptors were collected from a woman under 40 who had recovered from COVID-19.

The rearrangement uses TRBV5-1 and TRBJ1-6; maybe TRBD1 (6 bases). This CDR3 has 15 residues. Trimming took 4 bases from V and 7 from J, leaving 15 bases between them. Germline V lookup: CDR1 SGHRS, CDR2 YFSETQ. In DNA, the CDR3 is TGCGCCAGCAGCCCACATGAGGGGGGGAATTCACCCCTCCACTTT. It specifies CASSPHEGGNSPLHF.

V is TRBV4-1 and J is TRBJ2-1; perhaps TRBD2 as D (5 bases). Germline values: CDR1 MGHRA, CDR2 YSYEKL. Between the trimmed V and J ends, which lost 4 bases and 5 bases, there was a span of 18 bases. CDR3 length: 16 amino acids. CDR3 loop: CASSPEEITLDNEQFF. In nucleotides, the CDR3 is TGCGCCAGCAGCCCGGAGGAAATCACCTTGGACAATGAGCAGTTCTTC.

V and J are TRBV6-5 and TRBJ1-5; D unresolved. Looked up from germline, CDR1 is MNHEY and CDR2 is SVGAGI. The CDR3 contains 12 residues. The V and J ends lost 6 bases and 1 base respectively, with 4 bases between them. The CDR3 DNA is TGTGCCAGCAGAGCGAGCAATCAGCCCCAGCATTTT. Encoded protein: CASRASNQPQHF.

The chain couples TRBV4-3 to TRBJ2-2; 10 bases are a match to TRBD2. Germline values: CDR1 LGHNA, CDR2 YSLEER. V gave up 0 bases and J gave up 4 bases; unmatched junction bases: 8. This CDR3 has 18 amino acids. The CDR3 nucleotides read TGCGCCAGCAGCCAAGATACTAGCGGGGCCCCGACCACCGGGGAGCTGTTTTTT. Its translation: CASSQDTSGAPTTGELFF.

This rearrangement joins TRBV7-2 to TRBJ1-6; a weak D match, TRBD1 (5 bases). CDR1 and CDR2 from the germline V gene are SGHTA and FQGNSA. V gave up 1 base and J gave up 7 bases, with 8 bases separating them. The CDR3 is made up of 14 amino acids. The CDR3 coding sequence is TGTGCCAGCAGCTTAGGACAGAAGAATTCACCCCTCCACTTT. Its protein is CASSLGQKNSPLHF.

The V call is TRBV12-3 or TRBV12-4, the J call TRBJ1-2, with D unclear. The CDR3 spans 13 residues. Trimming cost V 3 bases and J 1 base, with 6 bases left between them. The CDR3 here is CASSLSGNYGYTF. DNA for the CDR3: TGTGCCAGCAGTTTGTCCGGTAACTATGGCTACACCTTC.

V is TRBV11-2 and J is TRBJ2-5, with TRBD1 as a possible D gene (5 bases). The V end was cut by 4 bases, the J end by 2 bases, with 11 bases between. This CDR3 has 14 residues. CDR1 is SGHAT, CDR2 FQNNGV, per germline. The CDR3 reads CASSWSQGQETQYF. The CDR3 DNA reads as TGTGCCAGCAGCTGGAGCCAGGGACAAGAGACCCAGTACTTC.

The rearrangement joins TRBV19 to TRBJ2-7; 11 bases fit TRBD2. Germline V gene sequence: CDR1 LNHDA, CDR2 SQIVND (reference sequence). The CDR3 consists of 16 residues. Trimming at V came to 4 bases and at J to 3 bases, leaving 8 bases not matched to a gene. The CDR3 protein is CASSTRGLAGDYEQYF. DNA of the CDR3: TGTGCCAGTAGTACACGTGGACTAGCGGGTGACTACGAGCAGTACTTC. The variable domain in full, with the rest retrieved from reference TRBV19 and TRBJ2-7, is DGGITQSPKYLFRKEGQNVTLSCEQNLNHDAMYWYRQDPGQGLRLIYYSQIVNDFQKGDIAEGYSVSREKKESFPLTVTSAQKNPTAFYLCASSTRGLAGDYEQYFGPGTRLTVT.

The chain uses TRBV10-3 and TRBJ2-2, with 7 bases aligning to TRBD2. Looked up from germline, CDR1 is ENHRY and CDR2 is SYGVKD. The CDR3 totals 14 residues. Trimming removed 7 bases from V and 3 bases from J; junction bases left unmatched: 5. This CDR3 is CAINGGRDTGELFF. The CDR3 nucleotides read TGTGCCATCAACGGGGGGAGGGACACCGGGGAGCTGTTTTTT.

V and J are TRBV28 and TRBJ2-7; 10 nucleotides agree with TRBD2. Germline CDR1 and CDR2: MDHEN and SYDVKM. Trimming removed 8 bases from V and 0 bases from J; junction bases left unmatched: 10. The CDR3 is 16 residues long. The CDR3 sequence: CASALMGTSVSYEQYF. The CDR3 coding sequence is TGTGCCAGCGCCCTCATGGGGACTAGCGTCTCCTACGAGCAGTACTTC.

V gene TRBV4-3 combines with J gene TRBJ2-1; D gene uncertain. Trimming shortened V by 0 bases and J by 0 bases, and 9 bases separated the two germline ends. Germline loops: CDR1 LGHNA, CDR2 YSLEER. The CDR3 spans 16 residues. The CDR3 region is CASSQDLSSSYNEQFF. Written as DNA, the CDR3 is TGCGCCAGCAGCCAAGATCTATCGAGCTCCTACAATGAGCAGTTCTTC.

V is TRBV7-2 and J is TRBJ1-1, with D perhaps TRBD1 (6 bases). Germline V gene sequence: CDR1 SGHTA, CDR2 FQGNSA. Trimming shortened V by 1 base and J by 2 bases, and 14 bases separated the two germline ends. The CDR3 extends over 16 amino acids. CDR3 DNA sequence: TGTGCCAGCAGCTTAGTGGCAGGGGTTGGAAACACTGAAGCTTTCTTT. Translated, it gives CASSLVAGVGNTEAFF.

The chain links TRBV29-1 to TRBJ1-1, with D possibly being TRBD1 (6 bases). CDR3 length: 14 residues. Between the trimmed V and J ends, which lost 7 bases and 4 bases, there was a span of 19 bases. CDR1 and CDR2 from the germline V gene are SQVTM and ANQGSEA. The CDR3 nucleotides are TGCAGCGCCACTAGGACAGAAGAGAGCACTGAAGCTTTCTTT. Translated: CSATRTEESTEAFF.

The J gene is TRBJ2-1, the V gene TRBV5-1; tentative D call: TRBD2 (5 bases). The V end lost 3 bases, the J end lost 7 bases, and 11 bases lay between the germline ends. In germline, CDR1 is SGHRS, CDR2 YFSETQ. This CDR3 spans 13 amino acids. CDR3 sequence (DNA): TGCGCCAGCAGCTCATTGTCGGGGAATGAGCAGTTCTTC. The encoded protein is CASSSLSGNEQFF. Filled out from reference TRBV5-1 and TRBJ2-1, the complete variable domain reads KAGVTQTPRYLIKTRGQQVTLSCSPISGHRSVSWYQQTPGQGLQFLFEYFSETQRNKGNFPGRFSGRQFSNSRSEMNVSTLELGDSALYLCASSSLSGNEQFFGPGTRLTVL.

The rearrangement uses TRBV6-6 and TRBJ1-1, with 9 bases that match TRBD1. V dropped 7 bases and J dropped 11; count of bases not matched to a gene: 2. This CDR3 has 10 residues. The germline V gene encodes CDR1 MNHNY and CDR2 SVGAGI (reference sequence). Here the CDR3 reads CASTGTGAFF. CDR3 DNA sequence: TGTGCCAGCACGGGGACAGGGGCTTTCTTT.

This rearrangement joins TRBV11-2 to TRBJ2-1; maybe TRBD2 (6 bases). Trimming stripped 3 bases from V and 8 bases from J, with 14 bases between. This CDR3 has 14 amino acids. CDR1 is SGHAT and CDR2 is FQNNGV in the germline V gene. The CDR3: CASSLRREFDEQFF. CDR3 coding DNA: TGTGCCAGCAGCTTGAGACGGGAGTTCGATGAGCAGTTCTTC. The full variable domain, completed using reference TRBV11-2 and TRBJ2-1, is EAGVAQSPRYKIIEKRQSVAFWCNPISGHATLYWYQQILGQGPKLLIQFQNNGVVDDSQLPKDRFSAERLKGVDSTLKIQPAKLEDSAVYLCASSLRREFDEQFFGPGTRLTVL.

CDR3 bases: TGTGCCAGCAGTTACTCCGGGGAAAAGCCCTACGAGCAGTACTTC. It codes for CASSYSGEKPYEQYF. The chain has TRBV6-5 and TRBJ2-7; D possibly corresponds to TRBD2 (5 bases). The CDR3 is 15 residues long. CDR1 and CDR2 (germline): MNHEY, SVGAGI. Trimming stripped 0 bases from V and 2 bases from J, with 11 bases between.

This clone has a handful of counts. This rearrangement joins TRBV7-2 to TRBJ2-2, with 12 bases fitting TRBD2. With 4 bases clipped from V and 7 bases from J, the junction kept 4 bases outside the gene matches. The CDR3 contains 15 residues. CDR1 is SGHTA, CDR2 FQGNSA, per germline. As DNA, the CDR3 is TGTGCCAGCAGCTATCTAGCGGGAGGGAACGGGGAGCTGTTTTTT. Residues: CASSYLAGGNGELFF.

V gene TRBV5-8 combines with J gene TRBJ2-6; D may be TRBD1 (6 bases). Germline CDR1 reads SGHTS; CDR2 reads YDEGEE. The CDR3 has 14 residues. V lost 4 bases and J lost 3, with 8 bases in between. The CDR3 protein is CASSQGYGANVLTF. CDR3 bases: TGTGCCAGCAGCCAGGGGTATGGGGCCAACGTCCTGACTTTC. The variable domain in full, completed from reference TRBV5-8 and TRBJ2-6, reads EAGVTQSPTHLIKTRGQQATLRCSPISGHTSVYWYQQALGLGLQFLLWYDEGEERNRGNFPPRFSGRQFPNYSSELNVNALELEDSALYLCASSQGYGANVLTFGAGSRLTVL.

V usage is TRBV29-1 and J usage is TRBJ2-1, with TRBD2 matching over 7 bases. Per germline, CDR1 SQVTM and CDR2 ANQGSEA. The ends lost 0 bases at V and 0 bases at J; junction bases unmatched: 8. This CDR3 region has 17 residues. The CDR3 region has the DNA TGCAGCGTTGAAGAAGCGTACCGCGGGAGCTCCTACAATGAGCAGTTCTTC. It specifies CSVEEAYRGSSYNEQFF.

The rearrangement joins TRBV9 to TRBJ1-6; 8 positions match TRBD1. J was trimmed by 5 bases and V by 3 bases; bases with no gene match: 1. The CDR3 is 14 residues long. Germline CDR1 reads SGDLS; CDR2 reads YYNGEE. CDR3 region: CASSGTGNNSPLHF. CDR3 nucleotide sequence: TGTGCCAGCAGCGGGACAGGGAATAATTCACCCCTCCACTTT.

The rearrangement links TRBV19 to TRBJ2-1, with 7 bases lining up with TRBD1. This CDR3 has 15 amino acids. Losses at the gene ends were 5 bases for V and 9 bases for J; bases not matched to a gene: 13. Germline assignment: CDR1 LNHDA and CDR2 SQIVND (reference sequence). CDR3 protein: CASSDIGTAFGEQFF. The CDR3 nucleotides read TGTGCCAGTAGTGATATCGGGACAGCATTCGGTGAGCAGTTCTTC.

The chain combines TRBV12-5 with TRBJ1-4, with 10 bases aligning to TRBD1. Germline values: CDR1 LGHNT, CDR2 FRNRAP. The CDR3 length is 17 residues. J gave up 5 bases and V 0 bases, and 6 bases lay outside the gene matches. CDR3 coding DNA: TGTGCTAGTGGTTTGGTAATAGGGACAGGGGAAAATGAAAAACTGTTTTTT. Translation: CASGLVIGTGENEKLFF.

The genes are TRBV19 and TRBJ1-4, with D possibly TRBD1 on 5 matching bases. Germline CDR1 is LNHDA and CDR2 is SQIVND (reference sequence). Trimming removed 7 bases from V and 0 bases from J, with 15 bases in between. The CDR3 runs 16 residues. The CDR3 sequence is CASTPRRGATNEKLFF. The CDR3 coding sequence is TGTGCCAGTACCCCTAGGAGGGGAGCAACTAATGAAAAACTGTTTTTT. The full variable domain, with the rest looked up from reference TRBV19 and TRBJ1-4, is DGGITQSPKYLFRKEGQNVTLSCEQNLNHDAMYWYRQDPGQGLRLIYYSQIVNDFQKGDIAEGYSVSREKKESFPLTVTSAQKNPTAFYLCASTPRRGATNEKLFFGSGTQLSVL.

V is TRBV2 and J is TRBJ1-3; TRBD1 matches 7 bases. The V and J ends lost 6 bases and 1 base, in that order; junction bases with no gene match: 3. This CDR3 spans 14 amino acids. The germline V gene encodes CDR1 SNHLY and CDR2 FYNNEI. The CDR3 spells CASSLGQSGNTIYF. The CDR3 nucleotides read TGTGCCAGCAGCTTGGGACAGTCTGGAAACACCATATATTTT. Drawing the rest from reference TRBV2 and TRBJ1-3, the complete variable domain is EPEVTQTPSHQVTQMGQEVILRCVPISNHLYFYWYRQILGQKVEFLVSFYNNEISEKSEIFDDQFSVERPDGSNFTLKIRSTKLEDSAMYFCASSLGQSGNTIYFGEGSWLTVV.

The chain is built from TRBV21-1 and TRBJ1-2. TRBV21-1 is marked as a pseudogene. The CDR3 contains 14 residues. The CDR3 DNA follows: TGTGCCAGCAGCGAGGGAGGATGGGGTTATGGCTACACCTTC. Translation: CASSEGGWGYGYTF.

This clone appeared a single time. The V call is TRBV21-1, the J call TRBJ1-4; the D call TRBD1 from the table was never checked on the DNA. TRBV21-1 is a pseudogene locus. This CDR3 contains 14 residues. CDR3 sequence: CASRVWTGGEKLFF. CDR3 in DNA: TGTGCCAGCAGGGTATGGACAGGGGGGGAAAAACTGTTTTTT.

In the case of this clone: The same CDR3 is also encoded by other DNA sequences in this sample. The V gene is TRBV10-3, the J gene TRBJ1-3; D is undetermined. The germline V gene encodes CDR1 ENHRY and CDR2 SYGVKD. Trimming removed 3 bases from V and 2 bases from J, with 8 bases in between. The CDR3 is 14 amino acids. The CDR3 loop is CAISDRGAGNTIYF. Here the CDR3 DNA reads TGTGCCATCAGTGATCGCGGGGCTGGAAACACCATATATTTT.

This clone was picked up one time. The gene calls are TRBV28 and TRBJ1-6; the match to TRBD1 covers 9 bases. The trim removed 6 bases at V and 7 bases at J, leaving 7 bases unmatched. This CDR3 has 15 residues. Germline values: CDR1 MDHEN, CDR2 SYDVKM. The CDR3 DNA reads TGTGCCAGCAGGTCCGGGACAGGGTTAAATTCACCCCTCCACTTT. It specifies CASRSGTGLNSPLHF. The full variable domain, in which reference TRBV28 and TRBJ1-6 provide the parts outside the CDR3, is DVKVTQSSRYLVKRTGEKVFLECVQDMDHENMFWYRQDPGLGLRLIYFSYDVKMKEKGDIPEGYSVSREKKERFSLILESASTNQTSMYLCASRSGTGLNSPLHFGNGTRLTVT.

The CDR3 sequence is CASSFGTGVWEQYF. In DNA form, the CDR3 reads TGTGCCAGCAGTTTCGGGACAGGGGTGTGGGAGCAGTACTTC. The chain joins TRBV6-2 or TRBV6-3 to TRBJ2-7; TRBD1 matches at 10 bases. The V gene's germline CDR1 is MNHEY and CDR2 SVGEGT. The CDR3 spans 14 residues. V trimming: 4 bases; J trimming: 7 bases; junction bases outside the gene matches: 7.

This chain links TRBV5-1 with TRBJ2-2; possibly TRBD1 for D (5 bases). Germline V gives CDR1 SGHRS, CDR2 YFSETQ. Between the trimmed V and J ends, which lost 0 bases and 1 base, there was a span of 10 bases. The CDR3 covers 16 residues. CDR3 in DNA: TGCGCCAGCAGCTTGGACAGGACCCGGAACACCGGGGAGCTGTTTTTT. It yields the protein CASSLDRTRNTGELFF.